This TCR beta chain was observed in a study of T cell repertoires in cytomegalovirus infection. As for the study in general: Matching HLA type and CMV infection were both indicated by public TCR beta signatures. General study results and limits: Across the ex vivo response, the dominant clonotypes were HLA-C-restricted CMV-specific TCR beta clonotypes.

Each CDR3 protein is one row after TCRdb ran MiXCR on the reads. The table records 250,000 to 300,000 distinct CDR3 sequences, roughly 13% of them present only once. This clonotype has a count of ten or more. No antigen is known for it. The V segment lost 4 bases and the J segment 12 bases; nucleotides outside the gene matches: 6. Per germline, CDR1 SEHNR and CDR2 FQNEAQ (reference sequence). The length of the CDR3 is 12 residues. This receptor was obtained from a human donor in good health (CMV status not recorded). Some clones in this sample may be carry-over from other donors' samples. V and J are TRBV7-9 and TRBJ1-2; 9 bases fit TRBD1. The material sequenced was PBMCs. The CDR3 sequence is CASSYAGTGNTF. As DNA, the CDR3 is TGTGCCAGCAGCTACGCCGGGACAGGGAACACCTTC.